This passage covers 31 T cell receptor beta chains from one sample sequenced in a study of beta chain features in type 1 diabetes. Their cognate antigens are unknown. Expressed TCRB transcripts got sequenced, as all isolated RNA was reverse transcribed. This table comes from immunoSEQ multiplex PCR, and its TCRdb copy is limited to in-frame clones, with some not included. The sample yields over 40,000 clones, 66% seen once. Overall study results and limits: Moderate yet significant TCRB CDR3 shortening was seen in Type 1 diabetes patients in all four CD4+ subsets.

The sample taken for sequencing was Tregs from blood. These receptor sequences come from a man younger than 45 with type 1 diabetes. Some clones in this sample may be carry-over from other donors' samples.

The chain employs TRBV4-1 and TRBJ1-6; D not certain. CDR1 is MGHRA and CDR2 is YSYEKL in the germline V gene. The CDR3 length is 17 residues. Trimming removed 0 bases from V and 5 bases from J, with 14 bases in between. CDR3 DNA: TGCGCCAGCAGCCAAGACTTCTACTCTAACGATAATTCACCCCTCCACTTT. Its protein product is CASSQDFYSNDNSPLHF.

The rearrangement links TRBV28 to TRBJ1-4, with TRBD1 matching over 7 bases. This CDR3 contains 16 residues. V gave up 5 bases and J gave up 0 bases; unmatched junction bases: 6. The germline gives CDR1 MDHEN, CDR2 SYDVKM. The chain's CDR3 is CASSGAGGATNEKLFF. Written as DNA, the CDR3 is TGTGCCAGCAGTGGGGCAGGGGGAGCAACTAATGAAAAACTGTTTTTT.

The chain joins TRBV6-5 to TRBJ2-3; unclear D gene. Trimming left V 6 bases short and J 4 bases short, with 8 bases between. CDR1 is MNHEY and CDR2 is SVGAGI in the germline V gene. This CDR3 region has 12 residues. CDR3: CASSPTADTQYF. CDR3 DNA: TGTGCCAGCAGCCCTACGGCAGATACGCAGTATTTT.

The chain is built from TRBV7-9 and TRBJ1-3; maybe TRBD1 (5 bases). Germline loops: CDR1 SEHNR, CDR2 FQNEAQ (reference sequence). This CDR3 contains 17 residues. Trimming took 5 bases from V and 4 from J, leaving 21 bases between them. The CDR3 bases are TGTGCCAGCAGCGCCGGTCAGGGTCAGACCTTCGGAAACACCATATATTTT. It translates to CASSAGQGQTFGNTIYF. The full variable domain, in which reference TRBV7-9 and TRBJ1-3 provide the parts outside the CDR3, is DTGVSQNPRHKITKRGQNVTFRCDPISEHNRLYWYRQTLGQGPEFLTYFQNEAQLEKSRLLSDRFSAERPKGSFSTLEIQRTEQGDSAMYLCASSAGQGQTFGNTIYFGEGSWLTVV.

The chain is built from TRBV11-2 and TRBJ1-2, with D possibly being TRBD1 (5 bases). V lost 0 bases and J lost 9, with 14 bases in between. The CDR3 totals 14 residues. Germline CDR1 and CDR2: SGHAT and FQNNGV. CDR3 region: CASSLDPQGIRYTF. CDR3 in DNA: TGTGCCAGCAGCTTAGACCCCCAGGGCATACGCTACACCTTC.

The chain carries TRBV5-1 and TRBJ2-5; the D gene is possibly TRBD2 (5 bases). CDR1 is SGHRS, CDR2 YFSETQ, per germline. The CDR3 has 13 residues. V was clipped by 0 bases and J by 5 bases, with 8 bases between them. Here the CDR3 DNA reads TGCGCCAGCAGCTTGGCGGGGTGGGAGACCCAGTACTTC. Translated: CASSLAGWETQYF.

In its sample, this clone was seen once. V gene TRBV29-1 combines with J gene TRBJ1-2; 10 nucleotides agree with TRBD1. J was trimmed by 7 bases and V by 3 bases; bases with no gene match: 8. Per germline, CDR1 SQVTM and CDR2 ANQGSEA. The CDR3 loop spans 14 amino acids. This chain's CDR3 is CSVDAGTGVGGYTF. CDR3 nucleotides: TGCAGCGTTGATGCTGGGACAGGGGTTGGTGGCTACACCTTC.

The chain is built from TRBV7-2 and TRBJ2-1; the match to TRBD2 covers 13 bases. The CDR3 spans 13 residues. Germline V gene sequence: CDR1 SGHTA, CDR2 FQGNSA. V lost 5 bases and J lost 12; bases outside the gene matches: 4. The CDR3 region is CASSPRLAGGQFF. CDR3 DNA: TGTGCCAGCAGCCCGCGACTAGCGGGGGGGCAGTTCTTC.

This clone has only a few counts. J is TRBJ2-1 and V is TRBV2, with 7 bases lining up with TRBD1. Germline V gene lookup returns CDR1 SNHLY and CDR2 FYNNEI. The trim removed 2 bases at V and 0 bases at J, leaving 1 base unmatched. CDR3 length: 15 amino acids. DNA for the CDR3: TGTGCCAGCAGTGAAAGGGGGCTCTCCTACAATGAGCAGTTCTTC. Protein: CASSERGLSYNEQFF.

The chain carries TRBV2 and TRBJ1-5; possibly TRBD1 for D (5 bases). This CDR3 has 16 residues. The germline CDR1 and CDR2 sequences are SNHLY and FYNNEI. V lost 4 bases and J lost 0, with 13 bases in between. The CDR3 DNA is TGTGCCAGCAGTGGTACAGGAGCTTATAGCAATCAGCCCCAGCATTTT. This codes for CASSGTGAYSNQPQHF.

This clone showed up just once. This chain connects TRBV10-3 to TRBJ2-3; 7 positions match TRBD2. The CDR3 runs 14 residues. J was trimmed by 2 bases and V by 7 bases; bases with no gene match: 6. Germline CDR1 is ENHRY and CDR2 is SYGVKD. The CDR3 coding sequence is TGTGCCATCAATTTAGCGGGTCCCACAGATACGCAGTATTTT. Residues: CAINLAGPTDTQYF.

The chain links TRBV6-1 to TRBJ2-5; perhaps TRBD1 as D (6 bases). Per the germline V gene, CDR1 is MNHNS and CDR2 is SASEGT. The CDR3 is 14 amino acids. V was cut by 8 bases and J by 4 bases, with 17 bases left in between. DNA for the CDR3: TGTGCCAGCGGGGGCCTAGGGGCGGGAGAGACCCAGTACTTC. Its protein product is CASGGLGAGETQYF.

This clone was seen only a few times. V usage is TRBV10-3 and J usage is TRBJ2-1; 10 bases are shared with TRBD2. J lost 4 bases, V lost 10 bases, and 10 bases had no gene match. The CDR3 consists of 15 residues. Germline V gene lookup returns CDR1 ENHRY and CDR2 SYGVKD. CDR3 region: CATSARTSGYNEQFF. The CDR3 region has the DNA TGTGCCACCTCCGCCAGGACTAGCGGATACAATGAGCAGTTCTTC.

J is TRBJ2-5 and V is TRBV29-1; D is possibly TRBD1 (6 bases). Germline V lookup: CDR1 SQVTM, CDR2 ANQGSEA. The CDR3 covers 13 residues. V shed 3 bases and J shed 2 bases, with 10 bases lying between them. The CDR3 nucleotides read TGCAGCGTTGAGACAGGTCGACAAGAGACCCAGTACTTC. This sequence encodes CSVETGRQETQYF.

The chain employs TRBV25-1 and TRBJ2-7; TRBD2 agrees at 11 bases. There are 17 residues in the CDR3. The V segment lost 4 bases and the J segment 10 bases; nucleotides outside the gene matches: 18. Germline V gives CDR1 MGHDK, CDR2 SYGVNS. CDR3 loop: CASSGIAGGLNPGEQYF. The DNA of the CDR3 is TGTGCCAGCAGTGGAATAGCGGGGGGGTTAAACCCGGGCGAACAGTACTTC.

This chain links TRBV5-4 with TRBJ1-1; no clear D. V shed 3 bases and J shed 1 base, with 16 bases lying between them. This CDR3 spans 16 amino acids. Germline values: CDR1 SGHNT, CDR2 YYREEE (reference sequence). CDR3 in DNA: TGTGCCAGCAGCTCCCCTCTTGGACTGACGAACACTGAAGCTTTCTTT. This encodes CASSSPLGLTNTEAFF.

The gene calls are TRBV7-3 and TRBJ1-1, with D possibly matching TRBD1 (5 bases). The germline V gene encodes CDR1 SGHTA and CDR2 FQGTGA. This CDR3 region has 14 residues. V dropped 8 bases and J dropped 3 bases, with 16 bases sitting between them. The CDR3 here is CASGQTGGDTEAFF. In nucleotides, the CDR3 is TGTGCCAGCGGGCAAACGGGGGGGGACACTGAAGCTTTCTTT. Using reference TRBV7-3 and TRBJ1-1 for the parts outside the CDR3, the full variable domain is GAGVSQTPSNKVTEKGKYVELRCDPISGHTALYWYRQSLGQGPEFLIYFQGTGAADDSGLPNDRFFAVRPEGSVSTLKIQRTERGDSAVYLCASGQTGGDTEAFFGQGTRLTVV.

This clone has a handful of counts. The rearrangement links TRBV6-5 to TRBJ1-1, with D uncertain. Trimming shortened V by 4 bases and J by 1 base, and 13 bases separated the two germline ends. The length of the CDR3 is 15 residues. The germline V gene encodes CDR1 MNHEY and CDR2 SVGAGI. Here the CDR3 reads CASSFFLGTNTEAFF. CDR3 in DNA: TGTGCCAGCAGTTTCTTCCTGGGCACGAACACTGAAGCTTTCTTT.

The table lists this clone with a count of one. This chain links TRBV18 with TRBJ2-7, with D tentatively TRBD1 (6 bases). CDR1 is KGHSH, CDR2 LQKENI, per germline. The CDR3 spans 15 residues. V was pared by 2 bases and J by 2 bases, with 13 bases between. The CDR3 DNA reads as TGTGCCAGCTCACCAAAGGCAGGGGCTACCTACGAGCAGTACTTC. It specifies CASSPKAGATYEQYF.

The chain has TRBV11-2 and TRBJ2-3; 8 bases line up with TRBD2. Germline V CDR1 and CDR2: SGHAT, FQNNGV. V was clipped by 4 bases and J by 6 bases; unmatched bases: 15. This CDR3 has 17 amino acids. The CDR3 here is CASSSLRGSGAIDTQYF. The CDR3, as DNA: TGTGCCAGCAGCTCACTTCGGGGTAGCGGGGCGATTGATACGCAGTATTTT.

On this clone: The same CDR3 arises from other DNA sequences in this sample as well. The rearrangement joins TRBV30 to TRBJ1-2, with D maybe TRBD1 (6 bases). Germline V gene data show CDR1 as GTSNPN and CDR2 as SVGIG (reference sequence). This CDR3 region has 12 residues. Trimming removed 0 bases from V and 4 bases from J, with 6 bases in between. The CDR3 reads CAWSVDSYGYTF. The CDR3 DNA reads as TGTGCCTGGAGTGTGGACAGCTATGGCTACACCTTC.

This chain joins TRBV7-2 and TRBJ2-5, with 8 bases aligning to TRBD2. From germline, CDR1 is SGHTA and CDR2 FQGNSA. This CDR3 region has 14 residues. V shed 5 bases, J shed 1 base, and the junction held 3 bases outside the gene matches. The chain's CDR3 is CASSPGTSQETQYF. In DNA form, the CDR3 reads TGTGCCAGCAGCCCCGGGACTAGCCAAGAGACCCAGTACTTC.

The rearrangement uses TRBV29-1 and TRBJ2-7, with 8 bases lining up with TRBD2. The CDR3 is made up of 13 amino acids. V was pared by 4 bases and J by 7 bases, with 9 bases of the junction left unmatched. Germline values: CDR1 SQVTM, CDR2 ANQGSEA. The CDR3 protein is CSVVIGGVGEQYF. DNA of the CDR3: TGCAGCGTTGTGATCGGGGGGGTAGGGGAGCAGTACTTC.

This clone was seen a single time. V gene TRBV5-1 combines with J gene TRBJ2-3, with a possible D match to TRBD2 (6 bases). There are 12 residues in the CDR3. Germline lookup yields CDR1 SGHRS and CDR2 YFSETQ. Deletions cut 4 bases from V and 6 bases from J, with 9 bases between. The CDR3 DNA reads TGCGCCAGCAGCGGAGGGTGGGATACGCAGTATTTT. Encoded protein: CASSGGWDTQYF.

J is TRBJ1-2 and V is TRBV19; D possibly corresponds to TRBD1 (6 bases). The V end was cut by 8 bases, the J end by 1 base, with 14 bases between. Germline-derived CDR1 and CDR2 are LNHDA and SQIVND (reference sequence). The CDR3 runs to 14 residues. CDR3 loop: CASQRDTSNYGYTF. The CDR3 bases are TGTGCCAGTCAACGGGACACCAGTAACTATGGCTACACCTTC.

This clone has only one observation. The genes are TRBV7-2 and TRBJ2-5; D may be TRBD1 (6 bases). CDR3 length: 16 amino acids. The germline V gene encodes CDR1 SGHTA and CDR2 FQGNSA. V lost 2 bases and J 5 bases, leaving 18 bases between the germline ends. CDR3 residues: CASSLFGRGRSETQYF. Written as DNA, the CDR3 is TGTGCCAGCAGCTTATTCGGCAGGGGTCGCAGCGAGACCCAGTACTTC.

The rearrangement joins TRBV25-1 to TRBJ1-2; tentative D call: TRBD1 (6 bases). From germline, CDR1 is MGHDK and CDR2 SYGVNS. Trimming removed 4 bases from V and 3 bases from J, with 12 bases in between. The length of the CDR3 is 14 residues. For the CDR3, the DNA is TGTGCCAGCAGTGGGGACAAGGTTTACTATGGCTACACCTTC. Amino acids: CASSGDKVYYGYTF.

This rearrangement joins TRBV27 to TRBJ1-1, with no clear D. Germline V CDR1 and CDR2: MNHEY, SMNVEV (reference sequence). Trimming left V 2 bases short and J 8 bases short, with 12 bases between. This CDR3 has 13 residues. The CDR3: CASSLAGPGEAFF. Here the CDR3 DNA reads TGTGCCAGCAGTTTAGCGGGCCCCGGCGAAGCTTTCTTT.

The chain links TRBV7-2 to TRBJ2-5, with TRBD2 identical over 8 bases. This CDR3 region has 15 residues. Germline lookup yields CDR1 SGHTA and CDR2 FQGNSA. V trimming: 5 bases; J trimming: 0 bases; junction bases outside the gene matches: 5. CDR3 region: CASSISGAYQETQYF. The CDR3 bases are TGTGCCAGCAGCATTAGCGGGGCCTACCAAGAGACCCAGTACTTC.

CDR3 in amino acids: CASSEPLAGGTQYF. Here the CDR3 DNA reads TGTGCCAGCAGTGAGCCGCTAGCGGGGGGGACCCAGTACTTC. The chain couples TRBV25-1 to TRBJ2-5; TRBD2 aligns across 11 bases. The V gene end was trimmed by 3 bases and the J gene end by 7 bases; junction bases not matched to a gene: 4. Germline V lookup: CDR1 MGHDK, CDR2 SYGVNS. This CDR3 region has 14 residues.

This clone has just a few counts. The J gene is TRBJ2-1, the V gene TRBV5-6, with a weak D call TRBD2 (6 bases). The CDR3 contains 15 residues. Looked up from germline, CDR1 is SGHDT and CDR2 is YYEEEE. Trimming removed 2 bases at V and 6 bases at J, with 15 bases between. The CDR3: CASSFRGLTGNEQFF. Written as DNA, the CDR3 is TGTGCCAGCAGCTTTAGAGGACTAACTGGCAATGAGCAGTTCTTC.